The present TCR beta chain was sequenced within a study of cytomegalovirus exposure and HLA in healthy donors. Worth noting for this clone: Its target is unknown.

The PCR was carried out with 60 Vbeta primers and 13 Jbeta primers. The data were produced by immunoSEQ multiplex PCR, yet TCRdb's version contains in-frame clones alone and is incomplete. The repertoire holds 150,000 to 200,000 clones, with about four fifths as singletons. This CDR3 comprises 15 residues. Trimming took off 2 bases at V and 5 bases at J, with 10 bases between the two ends. The germline gives CDR1 KGHSH, CDR2 LQKENI. Participants comprised healthy donors of bone marrow. Study-level results: Researchers counted around 160 TCR beta chains as cytomegalovirus-associated. Using the classifier, cytomegalovirus status was reportedly diagnosed with high specificity and sensitivity.

This TCR was sampled from a male donor in good health and CMV-seropositive. Sequencing was done on a sample of PBMCs. The V gene is TRBV18, the J gene TRBJ1-6; possible D gene TRBD1, 6 bases. CDR3: CASSPKQGNNSPLHF. DNA for the CDR3: TGTGCCAGCTCACCAAAACAGGGTAATAATTCACCCCTCCACTTT.